The T cell receptor (beta chain) described here comes from a study of blood T cell repertoires in COVID-19. Study overall: The analysed material was cDNA or gDNA that came from T cells, B-cell-depleted T cells, or PBMCs.

Per the study methods: Quantification of nucleated cells was approximated via reference gene primer amplification. Generated by immunoSEQ multiplex PCR, the TCRdb table keeps only in-frame clones and is missing some. The V and J calls and clone size were taken over from that table, and D and trimming were inferred from the DNA. The data hold about 68,000 clones, with 70% to 90% observed a single time. This CDR3 comprises 12 residues. V was cut by 5 bases and J by 5 bases, with 10 bases left in between. CDR1 and CDR2 from the germline V gene are SGDLS and YYNGEE. The count of this clone is one. Recruited during active infection, patients (from Seattle) were subsequently followed longitudinally.

The chain links TRBV9 to TRBJ2-5; D perhaps matches TRBD2 (5 bases). This TCR was sampled from a woman between 50 and 59 years old with COVID-19, enrolled during active disease. Source material: peripheral blood. The CDR3 region is CASSGLAETQYF. CDR3 coding DNA: TGTGCCAGCAGTGGGCTAGCTGAGACCCAGTACTTC.